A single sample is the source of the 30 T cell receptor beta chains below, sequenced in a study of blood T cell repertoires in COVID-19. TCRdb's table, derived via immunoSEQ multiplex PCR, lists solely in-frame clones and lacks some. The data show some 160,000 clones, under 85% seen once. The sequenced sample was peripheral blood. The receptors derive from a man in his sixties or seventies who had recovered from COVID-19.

Here the CDR3 reads CASSSREGSDTQYF. CDR3 nucleotide sequence: TGTGCCAGCAGCTCCCGGGAGGGTTCAGATACGCAGTATTTT. The chain links TRBV7-9 to TRBJ2-3; 8 bases agree with TRBD2. V lost 4 bases and J lost 4; bases outside the gene matches: 4. CDR3 length: 14 amino acids. Germline V CDR1 and CDR2: SEHNR, FQNEAQ (reference sequence).

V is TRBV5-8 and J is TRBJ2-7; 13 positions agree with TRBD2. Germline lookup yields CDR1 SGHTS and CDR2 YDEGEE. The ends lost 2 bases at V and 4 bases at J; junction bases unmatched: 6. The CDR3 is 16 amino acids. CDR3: CASSFGLAGVIYEQYF. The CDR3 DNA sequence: TGTGCCAGCAGCTTTGGACTAGCGGGAGTGATATACGAGCAGTACTTC.

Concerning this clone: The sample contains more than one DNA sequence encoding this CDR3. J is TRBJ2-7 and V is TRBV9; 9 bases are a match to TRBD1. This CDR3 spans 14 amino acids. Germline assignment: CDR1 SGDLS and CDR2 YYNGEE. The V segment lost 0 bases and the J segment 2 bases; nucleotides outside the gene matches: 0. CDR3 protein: CASSVGTGAYEQYF. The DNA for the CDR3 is TGTGCCAGCAGCGTAGGGACAGGGGCCTACGAGCAGTACTTC.

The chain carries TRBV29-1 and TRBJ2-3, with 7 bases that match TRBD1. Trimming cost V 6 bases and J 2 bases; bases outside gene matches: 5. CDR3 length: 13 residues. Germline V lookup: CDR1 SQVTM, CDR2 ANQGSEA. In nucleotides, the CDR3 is TGCAGCGTCGAGACAGGGTACACAGATACGCAGTATTTT. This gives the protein CSVETGYTDTQYF.

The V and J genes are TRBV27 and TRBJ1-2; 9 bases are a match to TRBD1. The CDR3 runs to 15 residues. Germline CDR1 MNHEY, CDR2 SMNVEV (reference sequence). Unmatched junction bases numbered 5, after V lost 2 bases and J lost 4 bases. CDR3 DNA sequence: TGTGCCAGCAGTTTACTGGGACAGGGCCCCTATGGCTACACCTTC. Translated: CASSLLGQGPYGYTF.

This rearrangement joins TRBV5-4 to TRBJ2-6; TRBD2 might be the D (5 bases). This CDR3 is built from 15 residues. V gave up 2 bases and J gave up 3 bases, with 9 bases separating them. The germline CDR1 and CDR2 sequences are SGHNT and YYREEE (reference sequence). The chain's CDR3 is CASSFEGVGANVLTF. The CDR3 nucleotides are TGTGCCAGCAGCTTCGAGGGAGTTGGGGCCAACGTCCTGACTTTC.

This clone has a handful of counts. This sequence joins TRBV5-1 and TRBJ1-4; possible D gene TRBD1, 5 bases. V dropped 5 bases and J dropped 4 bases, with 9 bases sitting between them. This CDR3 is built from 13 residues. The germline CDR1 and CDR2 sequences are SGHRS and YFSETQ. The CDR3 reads CASREGSNEKLFF. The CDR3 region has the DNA TGCGCCAGCAGGGAGGGGAGTAATGAAAAACTGTTTTTT. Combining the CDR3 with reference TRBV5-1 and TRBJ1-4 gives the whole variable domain KAGVTQTPRYLIKTRGQQVTLSCSPISGHRSVSWYQQTPGQGLQFLFEYFSETQRNKGNFPGRFSGRQFSNSRSEMNVSTLELGDSALYLCASREGSNEKLFFGSGTQLSVL.

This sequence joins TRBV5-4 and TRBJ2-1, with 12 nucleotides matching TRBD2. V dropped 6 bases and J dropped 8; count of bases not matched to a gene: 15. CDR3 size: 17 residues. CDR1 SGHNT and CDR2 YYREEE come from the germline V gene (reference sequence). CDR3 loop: CASNVGASGRASHEQFF. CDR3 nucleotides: TGTGCCAGCAATGTGGGGGCTAGCGGGAGGGCCTCCCATGAGCAGTTCTTC.

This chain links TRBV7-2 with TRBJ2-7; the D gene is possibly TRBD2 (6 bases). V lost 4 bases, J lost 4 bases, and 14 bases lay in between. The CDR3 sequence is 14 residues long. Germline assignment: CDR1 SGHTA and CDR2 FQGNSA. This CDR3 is CASSSGIGLYEQYF. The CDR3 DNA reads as TGTGCCAGCAGCTCAGGTATCGGACTATACGAGCAGTACTTC.

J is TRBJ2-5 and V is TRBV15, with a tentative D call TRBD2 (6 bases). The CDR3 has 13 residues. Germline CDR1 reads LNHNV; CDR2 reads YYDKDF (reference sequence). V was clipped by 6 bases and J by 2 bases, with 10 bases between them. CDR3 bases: TGTGCCACCAGTTTGGCGGGGCAAGAGACCCAGTACTTC. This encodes CATSLAGQETQYF.

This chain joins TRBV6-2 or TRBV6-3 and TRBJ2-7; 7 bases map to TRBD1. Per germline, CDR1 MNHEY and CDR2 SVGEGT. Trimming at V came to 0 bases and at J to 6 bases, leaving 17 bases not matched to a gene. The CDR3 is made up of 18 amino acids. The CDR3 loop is CASSYSRTEGAFRFEQYF. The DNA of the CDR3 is TGTGCCAGCAGTTACTCCAGGACCGAGGGGGCTTTTAGGTTCGAGCAGTACTTC.

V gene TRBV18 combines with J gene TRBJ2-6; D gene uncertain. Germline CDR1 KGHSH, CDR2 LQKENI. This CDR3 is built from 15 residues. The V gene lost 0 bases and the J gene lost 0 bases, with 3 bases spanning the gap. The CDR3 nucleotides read TGTGCCAGCTCACCACCGCGCTCTGGGGCCAACGTCCTGACTTTC. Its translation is CASSPPRSGANVLTF. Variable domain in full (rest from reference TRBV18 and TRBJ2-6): NAGVMQNPRHLVRRRGQEARLRCSPMKGHSHVYWYRQLPEEGLKFMVYLQKENIIDESGMPKERFSAEFPKEGPSILRIQQVVRGDSAAYFCASSPPRSGANVLTFGAGSRLTVL.

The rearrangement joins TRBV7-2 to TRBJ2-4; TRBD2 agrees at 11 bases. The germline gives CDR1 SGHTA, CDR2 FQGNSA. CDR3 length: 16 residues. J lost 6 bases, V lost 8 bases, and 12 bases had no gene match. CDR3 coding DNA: TGTGCCAGCGCGGGACTAGCGGAGAGGGTGGTAAACATTCAGTACTTC. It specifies CASAGLAERVVNIQYF.

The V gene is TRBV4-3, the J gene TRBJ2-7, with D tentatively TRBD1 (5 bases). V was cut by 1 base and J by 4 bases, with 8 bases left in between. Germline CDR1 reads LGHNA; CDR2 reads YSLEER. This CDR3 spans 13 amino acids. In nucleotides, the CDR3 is TGCGCCAGCAGCCAAGCGCAGGGTTACGAGCAGTACTTC. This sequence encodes CASSQAQGYEQYF.

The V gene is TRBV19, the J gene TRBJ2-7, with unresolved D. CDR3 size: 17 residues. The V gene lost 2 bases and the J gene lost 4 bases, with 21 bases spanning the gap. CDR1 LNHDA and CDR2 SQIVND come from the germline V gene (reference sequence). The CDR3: CASSIFLAAPIPYEQYF. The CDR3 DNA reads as TGTGCCAGTAGTATATTTTTGGCAGCGCCTATCCCGTACGAGCAGTACTTC.

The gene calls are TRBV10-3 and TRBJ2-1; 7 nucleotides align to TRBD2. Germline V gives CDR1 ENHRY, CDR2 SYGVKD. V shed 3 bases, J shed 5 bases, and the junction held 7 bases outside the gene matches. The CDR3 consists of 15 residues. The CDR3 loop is CAISDLAGVDNEQFF. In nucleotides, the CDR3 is TGTGCCATCAGTGACCTTGCGGGGGTAGACAATGAGCAGTTCTTC.

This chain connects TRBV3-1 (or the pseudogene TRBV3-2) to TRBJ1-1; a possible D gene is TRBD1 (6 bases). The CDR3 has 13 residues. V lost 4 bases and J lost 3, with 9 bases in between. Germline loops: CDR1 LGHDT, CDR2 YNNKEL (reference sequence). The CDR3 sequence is CASSRGGHTEAFF. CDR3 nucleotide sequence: TGTGCCAGCAGCCGAGGGGGTCACACTGAAGCTTTCTTT.

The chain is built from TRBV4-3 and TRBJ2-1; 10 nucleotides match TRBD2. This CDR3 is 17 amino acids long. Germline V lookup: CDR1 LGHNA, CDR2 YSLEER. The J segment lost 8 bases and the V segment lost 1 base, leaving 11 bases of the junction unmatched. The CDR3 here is CASSQAPGTSALYEQFF. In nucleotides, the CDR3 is TGCGCCAGCAGCCAAGCCCCCGGGACTAGCGCACTCTATGAGCAGTTCTTC.

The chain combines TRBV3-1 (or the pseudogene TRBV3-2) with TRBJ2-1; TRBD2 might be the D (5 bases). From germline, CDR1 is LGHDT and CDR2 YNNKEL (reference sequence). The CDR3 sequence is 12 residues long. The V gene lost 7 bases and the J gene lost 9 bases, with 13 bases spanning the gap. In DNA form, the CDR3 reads TGTGCCAGCACCCACGGGGAATTTGAGCAGTTCTTC. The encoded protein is CASTHGEFEQFF.

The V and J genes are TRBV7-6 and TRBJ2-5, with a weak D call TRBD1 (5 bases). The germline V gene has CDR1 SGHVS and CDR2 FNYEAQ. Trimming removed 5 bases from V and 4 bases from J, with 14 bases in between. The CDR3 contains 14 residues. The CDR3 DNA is TGTGCCAGCAGCCCCGACAGTGTACGAGAGACCCAGTACTTC. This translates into CASSPDSVRETQYF. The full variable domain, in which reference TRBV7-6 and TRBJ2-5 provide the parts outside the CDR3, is GAGVSQSPRYKVTKRGQDVALRCDPISGHVSLYWYRQALGQGPEFLTYFNYEAQQDKSGLPNDRFSAERPEGSISTLTIQRTEQRDSAMYRCASSPDSVRETQYFGPGTRLLVL.

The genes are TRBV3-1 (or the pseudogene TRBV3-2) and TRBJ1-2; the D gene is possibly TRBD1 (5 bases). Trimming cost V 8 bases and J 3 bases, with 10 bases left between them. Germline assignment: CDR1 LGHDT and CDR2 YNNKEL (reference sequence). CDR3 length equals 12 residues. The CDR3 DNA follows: TGTGCCAGCGGCGAGACAGACTATGGCTACACCTTC. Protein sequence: CASGETDYGYTF.

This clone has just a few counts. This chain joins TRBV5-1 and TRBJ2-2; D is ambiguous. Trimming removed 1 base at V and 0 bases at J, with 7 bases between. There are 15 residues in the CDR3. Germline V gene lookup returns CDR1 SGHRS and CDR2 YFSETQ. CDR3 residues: CASSLSLANTGELFF. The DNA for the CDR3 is TGCGCCAGCAGCTTGAGCCTAGCGAACACCGGGGAGCTGTTTTTT.

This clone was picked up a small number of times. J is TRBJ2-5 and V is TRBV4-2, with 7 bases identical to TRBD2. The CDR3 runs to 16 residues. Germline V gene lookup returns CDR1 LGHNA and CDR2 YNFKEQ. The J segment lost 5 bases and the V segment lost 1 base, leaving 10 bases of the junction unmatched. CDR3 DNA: TGTGCCAGCAGCCAAGGGCTAGCGGATTTTGGGGAGACCCAGTACTTC. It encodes CASSQGLADFGETQYF.

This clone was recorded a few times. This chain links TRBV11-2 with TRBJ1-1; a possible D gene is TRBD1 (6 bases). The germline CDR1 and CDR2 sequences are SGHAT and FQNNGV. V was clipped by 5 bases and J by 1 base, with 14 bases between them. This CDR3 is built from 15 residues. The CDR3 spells CASSPSGQGNTEAFF. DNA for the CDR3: TGTGCCAGCAGCCCCTCGGGACAAGGGAACACTGAAGCTTTCTTT.

CDR3 region: CASSSSGSGTDTQYF. CDR3 sequence (DNA): TGTGCCAGCAGTAGTAGCGGGAGCGGCACAGATACGCAGTATTTT. The gene calls are TRBV6-5 and TRBJ2-3; TRBD2 agrees at 9 bases. CDR3 length: 15 amino acids. CDR1 is MNHEY and CDR2 is SVGAGI in the germline V gene. V was pared by 5 bases and J by 1 base, with 4 bases of the junction left unmatched.

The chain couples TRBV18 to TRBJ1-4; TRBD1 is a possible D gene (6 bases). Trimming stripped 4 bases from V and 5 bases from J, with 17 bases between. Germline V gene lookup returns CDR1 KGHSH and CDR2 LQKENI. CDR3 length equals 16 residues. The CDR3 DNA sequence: TGTGCCAGCTCACACCGGGACACCGGAGCGAATGAAAAACTGTTTTTT. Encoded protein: CASSHRDTGANEKLFF.

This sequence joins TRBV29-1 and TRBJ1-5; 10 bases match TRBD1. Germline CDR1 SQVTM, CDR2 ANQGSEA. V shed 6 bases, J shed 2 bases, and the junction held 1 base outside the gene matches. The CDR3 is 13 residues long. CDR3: CSVGTGGNQPQHF. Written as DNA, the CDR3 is TGCAGCGTGGGGACAGGGGGCAATCAGCCCCAGCATTTT.

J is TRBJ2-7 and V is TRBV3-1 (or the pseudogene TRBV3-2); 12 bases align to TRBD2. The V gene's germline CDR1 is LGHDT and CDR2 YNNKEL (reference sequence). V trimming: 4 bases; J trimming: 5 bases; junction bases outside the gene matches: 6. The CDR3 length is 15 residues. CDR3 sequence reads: CASSRRLAGDHEQYF. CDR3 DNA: TGTGCCAGCAGCCGCAGACTAGCGGGAGACCACGAGCAGTACTTC.

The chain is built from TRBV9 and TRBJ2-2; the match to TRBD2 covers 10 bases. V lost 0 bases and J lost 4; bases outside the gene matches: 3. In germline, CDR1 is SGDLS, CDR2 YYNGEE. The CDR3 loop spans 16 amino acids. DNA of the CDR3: TGTGCCAGCAGCGTAGGCCCTAGCGGGGGCACCGGGGAGCTGTTTTTT. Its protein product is CASSVGPSGGTGELFF.

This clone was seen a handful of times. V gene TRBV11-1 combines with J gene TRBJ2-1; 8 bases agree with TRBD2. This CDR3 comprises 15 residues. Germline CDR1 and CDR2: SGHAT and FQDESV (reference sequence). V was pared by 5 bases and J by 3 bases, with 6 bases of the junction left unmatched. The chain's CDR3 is CASSPPGRDYNEQFF. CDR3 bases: TGTGCCAGCAGCCCCCCCGGGAGGGACTACAATGAGCAGTTCTTC.